This TCR beta chain came from a study of human T cells and chemical hapten exposure. Noted time point: patch test 2, 6 weeks after DPC sensitization. As to treatment: therapeutic diphenylcyclopropenone sensitization with weekly scalp DPC. MiXCR, applied by TCRdb to the RACE reads, yields one record per CDR3 protein. The sample includes more than 110,000 distinct CDR3 sequences, approximately 12% of them seen just once. As for this clonotype: Its ends do not fully match the called genes, so a read error is possible.

This CDR3 is 20 amino acids long. Per the germline V gene, CDR1 is MNHNY and CDR2 is SVGAGI (reference sequence). This receptor was identified in a woman in her forties or fifties with alopecia areata. Some clones in this sample may be carry-over from other donors' samples. The sequenced sample was whole blood, obtained in connection with sensitization to the hapten diphenylcyclopropenone (DPC). The chain employs TRBV6-6 and TRBJ2-6, with 12 bases fitting TRBD2. CDR3 sequence: CASSYSLQTSGSSGANVMTF. CDR3 DNA: TGTGCCAGCAGTTACTCCCTTCAGACTAGCGGGAGTTCTGGGGCCAACGTCATGACTTTC.